This TCR beta chain is from a study of beta chain features in type 1 diabetes. Study results and caveats: For Type 1 diabetes patients, all four CD4+ subsets carried TCRB CDR3s that were moderately but significantly shorter.

Details on this clone: Its matching antigen is unknown.

In germline, CDR1 is SGDLS, CDR2 YYNGEE. The CDR3 is 16 residues long. V lost 1 base to trimming and J lost 7 bases; unmatched junction nucleotides: 11. The authors reverse transcribed all of the isolated RNA, so sequencing captured expressed TCRB transcripts. Assay used: immunoSEQ multiplex PCR; TCRdb lists only in-frame clones, some missing. Among under 300,000 clones, roughly 17% were seen once, and the ten largest hold 0.065% to 0.1%. The rearrangement links TRBV9 to TRBJ1-3; 7 bases are shared with TRBD1. The sequenced material came from naive CD4+ T cells from blood. The sequence came from a man aged 25-45 years with type 1 diabetes. The CDR3 nucleotides read TGTGCCAGCAGCGTAACGACGGGACAGCCGGGGAACACCATATATTTT. Translated: CASSVTTGQPGNTIYF.